A single sample is the source of the 4 T cell receptor beta chains below, sequenced in a study of shared clonotypes between healthy human individuals. Data came from immunoSEQ multiplex PCR; TCRdb stores just in-frame clones and leaves some out. The data show about 2.3 million clones, approximately 93% seen once. The sequenced sample was naive CD4+ T cells from PBMCs. Described subset: CD45RA+ positively selected. The receptors come from a man between 18 and 35 years old in good health. Some clones in this sample may be carry-over from other donors' samples.

The chain is built from TRBV5-4 and TRBJ1-2; D is uncertain. The CDR3 has 15 amino acids. Per germline, CDR1 SGHNT and CDR2 YYREEE (reference sequence). V lost 3 bases and J lost 2, with 14 bases in between. The CDR3 nucleotides are TGTGCCAGCAGCTACCCTCAGGCAGGAAACTATGGCTACACCTTC. Amino acids: CASSYPQAGNYGYTF.

The chain is built from TRBV5-1 and TRBJ2-1; 7 nucleotides agree with TRBD2. The CDR3 spans 15 residues. Looked up from germline, CDR1 is SGHRS and CDR2 is YFSETQ. J was trimmed by 5 bases and V by 2 bases; bases with no gene match: 7. The CDR3 here is CASSLMASGDNEQFF. DNA for the CDR3: TGCGCCAGCAGCTTAATGGCTAGCGGAGACAATGAGCAGTTCTTC. The full variable domain, with the rest looked up from reference TRBV5-1 and TRBJ2-1, is KAGVTQTPRYLIKTRGQQVTLSCSPISGHRSVSWYQQTPGQGLQFLFEYFSETQRNKGNFPGRFSGRQFSNSRSEMNVSTLELGDSALYLCASSLMASGDNEQFFGPGTRLTVL.

The chain employs TRBV5-1 and TRBJ2-7, with D possibly matching TRBD1 (6 bases). The germline CDR1 and CDR2 sequences are SGHRS and YFSETQ. The V end lost 7 bases, the J end lost 1 base, and 12 bases lay between the germline ends. The CDR3 extends over 13 amino acids. For the CDR3, the DNA is TGCGCCAGCCACGACACAGGGTCCTACGAGCAGTACTTC. Protein product: CASHDTGSYEQYF.

This clone was counted between two and nine times. Within the sample, other DNA sequences also encode this same CDR3. V usage is TRBV9 and J usage is TRBJ1-2; tentatively, D is TRBD1 (5 bases). Trimming removed 2 bases from V and 4 bases from J, with 9 bases in between. Germline CDR1 SGDLS, CDR2 YYNGEE. The CDR3 contains 13 residues. CDR3 loop: CASSVGQGYGYTF. In nucleotides, the CDR3 is TGTGCCAGCAGCGTGGGTCAGGGCTATGGCTACACCTTC.